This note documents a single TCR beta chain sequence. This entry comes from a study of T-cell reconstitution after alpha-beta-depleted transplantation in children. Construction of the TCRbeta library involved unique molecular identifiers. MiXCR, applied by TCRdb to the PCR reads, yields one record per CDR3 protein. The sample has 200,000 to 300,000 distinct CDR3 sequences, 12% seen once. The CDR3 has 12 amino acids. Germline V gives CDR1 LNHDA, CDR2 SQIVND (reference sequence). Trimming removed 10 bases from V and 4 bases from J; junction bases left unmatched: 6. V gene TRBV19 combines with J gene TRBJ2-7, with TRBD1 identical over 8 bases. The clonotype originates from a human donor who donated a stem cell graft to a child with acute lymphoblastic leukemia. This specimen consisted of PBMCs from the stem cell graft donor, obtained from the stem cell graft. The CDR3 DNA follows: TGTGCCACACAGGACAGGGTGTACGAGCAGTACTTC. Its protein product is CATQDRVYEQYF.